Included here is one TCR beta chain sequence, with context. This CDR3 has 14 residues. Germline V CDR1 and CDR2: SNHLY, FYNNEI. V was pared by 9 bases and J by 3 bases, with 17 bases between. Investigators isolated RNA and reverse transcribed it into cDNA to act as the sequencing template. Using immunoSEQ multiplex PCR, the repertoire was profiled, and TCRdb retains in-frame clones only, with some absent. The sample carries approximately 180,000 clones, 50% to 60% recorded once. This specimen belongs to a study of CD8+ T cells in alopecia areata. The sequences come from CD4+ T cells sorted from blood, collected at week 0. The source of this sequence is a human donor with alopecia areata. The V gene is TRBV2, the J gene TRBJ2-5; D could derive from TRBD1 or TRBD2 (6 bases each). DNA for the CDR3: TGTGCCAGTGACGACCCGGGGGCAAAAGAGACCCAGTACTTC. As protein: CASDDPGAKETQYF.